This T cell receptor beta chain was identified during a study of HIV-infected patients and healthy controls. Trimming removed 3 bases at V and 5 bases at J, with 16 bases between. CDR3 length equals 16 residues. Germline lookup yields CDR1 SEHNR and CDR2 FQNEAQ (reference sequence). The table lists this clonotype with many counts. About 540 ng RNA was reverse transcribed with alpha and beta constant-region primers. Separate chain-specific third strand synthesis with multiplexing indices produced the alpha and beta libraries. Each CDR3 protein gets one entry after TCRdb re-called the 5' RACE reads with MiXCR. Among under 10,000 distinct CDR3 sequences, 5% to 6.5% were seen once, and the ten largest hold under 25%. No cell fractionation was done, so the repertoire covers all unsorted peripheral blood T cells.

The specimen comprised blood, sampled before antiretroviral therapy. V usage is TRBV7-9 and J usage is TRBJ2-2, with D tentatively TRBD2 (5 bases). The TCR sequence derives from an adult with HIV infection. For the CDR3, the DNA is TGTGCCAGCAGCTTTTCTAGGACTGCGAGTACCGGGGAGCTGTTTTTT. Amino acids: CASSFSRTASTGELFF.